This record covers a single TCR beta chain. Its antigen is undetermined. From the germline J gene comes the end of the CDR3, since the read stops 3 residues before it. This specimen comes from a study of Tregs in tolerant kidney transplant recipients. Study-level results: Biological reproducibility was not directly addressed in this study.

This CDR3 is 13 amino acids long. The germline CDR1 and CDR2 sequences are DFQATT and SNEGSKA (reference sequence). V was pared by 1 base and J by 5 bases, with 6 bases between. Some clones are missing from TCRdb's copy, which holds only in-frame ones; the method was immunoSEQ multiplex PCR. Its clone listing holds approximately 30,000 clones. The nonmyeloablative bone marrow transplants came from related graft donors, with transient mixed chimerism. This clonotype was obtained from a human patient who received a combined kidney and bone marrow transplant. The graft donor may have given rise to some T cells. The chain uses TRBV20-1 and TRBJ1-6, with D uncertain. The material was CD4+ T cells from blood (PBMCs), obtained 24 months after the transplant. CDR3 DNA (partial): TGCAGTGCTAGAGGCAGAAATAATTCACCC. It translates to CSARGRNNSP. The CDR3 in full is CSARGRNNSPLHF.